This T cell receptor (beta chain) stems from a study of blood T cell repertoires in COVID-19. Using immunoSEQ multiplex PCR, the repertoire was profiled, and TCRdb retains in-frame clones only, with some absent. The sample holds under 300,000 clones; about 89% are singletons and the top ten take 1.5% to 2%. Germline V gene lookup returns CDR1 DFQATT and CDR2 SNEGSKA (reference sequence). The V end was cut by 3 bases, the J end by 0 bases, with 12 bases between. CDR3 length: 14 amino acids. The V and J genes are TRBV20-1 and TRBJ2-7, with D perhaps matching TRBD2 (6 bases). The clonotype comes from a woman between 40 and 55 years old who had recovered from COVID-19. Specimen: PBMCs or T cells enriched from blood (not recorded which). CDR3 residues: CSASGGKSSYEQYF. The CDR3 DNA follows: TGCAGTGCTAGTGGCGGGAAGAGCTCCTACGAGCAGTACTTC.